Listed here are 19 T cell receptor beta chains from one sample, sequenced in a study of CD8+ T cells in alopecia areata (dated by TCRdb to 2017 to 2018). The method behind the library was the immunoSEQ multiplex PCR assay. RNA was extracted from all samples and reverse transcribed into cDNA as template for TCR sequencing. TCRdb retrieved this table from immuneACCESS and kept in-frame rearrangements only. Not all clones are present; in checked studies, unresolved V genes account for under half, and no reason is known for the remainder. For this sample there are about 110,000 clones; under 60% appear just once. 20% to 30% of the sample is in the top ten clones. The sample consisted of NKG2D-low CD8+ T cells sorted from blood. Read against the paper, the sample's cell subset or site label means: sorted CD8+ NKG2D-low blood T cells. Receptors originate from a human donor with alopecia areata.

This sequence joins TRBV27 and TRBJ1-1, with a weak D call TRBD1 (5 bases). Germline CDR1 MNHEY, CDR2 SMNVEV (reference sequence). There are 14 residues in the CDR3. V dropped 2 bases and J dropped 1 base, with 8 bases sitting between them. Written as DNA, the CDR3 is TGTGCCAGCAGTTTAGAGGACACGAACACTGAAGCTTTCTTT. It specifies CASSLEDTNTEAFF.

V gene TRBV5-1 combines with J gene TRBJ2-4, with D perhaps TRBD1 or TRBD2 (5 bases each). Per the germline V gene, CDR1 is SGHRS and CDR2 is YFSETQ. The germline V and J ends were trimmed by 1 base and 8 bases, with 13 bases remaining between them. This CDR3 has 14 residues. CDR3 DNA sequence: TGCGCCAGCAGCTTGAGGGCTTTGGGGGACATTCAGTACTTC. Translating gives CASSLRALGDIQYF.

This clone was seen just once. V and J are TRBV27 and TRBJ2-7; 10 positions match TRBD2. Germline V lookup: CDR1 MNHEY, CDR2 SMNVEV (reference sequence). The CDR3 runs to 16 residues. The V gene end was trimmed by 5 bases and the J gene end by 5 bases; junction bases not matched to a gene: 12. CDR3 in amino acids: CASSPRRLAGADEQYF. CDR3 DNA sequence: TGTGCCAGCAGTCCCCGGCGTCTAGCGGGAGCGGACGAGCAGTACTTC.

The V call is TRBV4-1, the J call TRBJ1-2; TRBD1 aligns across 8 bases. This CDR3 spans 13 amino acids. Losses at the gene ends were 4 bases for V and 7 bases for J; bases not matched to a gene: 5. Germline assignment: CDR1 MGHRA and CDR2 YSYEKL. The CDR3 DNA sequence: TGCGCCAGCAGCCGAGGACAGGGCCCTGGCTACACCTTC. This sequence encodes CASSRGQGPGYTF.

This sequence joins TRBV11-2 and TRBJ1-3; possibly TRBD1 for D (5 bases). The V end was cut by 5 bases, the J end by 4 bases, with 12 bases between. Germline lookup yields CDR1 SGHAT and CDR2 FQNNGV. The length of the CDR3 is 14 residues. CDR3 sequence: CASSQIGAGNTIYF. As DNA, the CDR3 is TGTGCCAGCAGCCAGATCGGGGCCGGAAACACCATATATTTT.

This clone was seen a handful of times. The chain is built from TRBV14 and TRBJ2-3; no firm D call. The CDR3 is 11 residues long. Trimming removed 4 bases from V and 8 bases from J, with 7 bases in between. Germline CDR1 SGHDN, CDR2 FVKESK. In DNA form, the CDR3 reads TGTGCCAGCAGCCCTTCGGGTACGCAGTATTTT. This gives the protein CASSPSGTQYF.

The rearrangement uses TRBV25-1 and TRBJ2-3; D is undetermined. CDR3 length: 10 amino acids. Germline V gene lookup returns CDR1 MGHDK and CDR2 SYGVNS. The ends were cut back, 4 bases at V and 8 bases at J, with 4 bases in the middle. CDR3 amino acids: CASSGFTQYF. DNA for the CDR3: TGTGCCAGCAGTGGCTTTACGCAGTATTTT.

The chain joins TRBV12-5 to TRBJ1-2; D is unclear. CDR3 length equals 14 residues. Trimming left V 1 base short and J 11 bases short, with 17 bases between. Germline V gene lookup returns CDR1 LGHNT and CDR2 FRNRAP. The CDR3 protein is CASGLDDLLRRYTF. In DNA form, the CDR3 reads TGTGCTAGTGGTTTGGACGACTTACTACGGCGTTACACCTTC.

The V call is TRBV30, the J call TRBJ1-1; 10 nucleotides agree with TRBD1. V shed 3 bases, J shed 4 bases, and the junction held 8 bases outside the gene matches. The CDR3 spans 15 residues. CDR1 is GTSNPN and CDR2 is SVGIG in the germline V gene (reference sequence). The CDR3 reads CAWRLPWTGGTEAFF. The CDR3 nucleotides are TGTGCCTGGAGACTTCCTTGGACAGGGGGCACTGAAGCTTTCTTT.

In regard to this clone: The sample holds other DNA sequences that translate to the same CDR3. The V gene is TRBV4-1, the J gene TRBJ2-1; no reliable D call. This CDR3 is 13 amino acids long. V was shortened by 1 base and J by 0 bases, with 1 base between the two germline ends. Germline V lookup: CDR1 MGHRA, CDR2 YSYEKL. CDR3 loop: CASSQVSYNEQFF. The CDR3 DNA is TGCGCCAGCAGCCAAGTCTCCTACAATGAGCAGTTCTTC.

The chain is built from TRBV25-1 and TRBJ2-5; TRBD2 matches 11 bases. V lost 5 bases and J lost 5; bases outside the gene matches: 13. Germline V gene data show CDR1 as MGHDK and CDR2 as SYGVNS. The CDR3 extends over 17 amino acids. Written as DNA, the CDR3 is TGTGCCAGCAGTCAGTCTAGCGGGAGGATCCCGGGGGAGACCCAGTACTTC. Translating it yields CASSQSSGRIPGETQYF.

The V and J genes are TRBV29-1 and TRBJ2-7; 7 bases match TRBD1. The germline V gene encodes CDR1 SQVTM and CDR2 ANQGSEA. The junction had 16 bases not matched to a gene; V was cut back by 6 bases and J by 2 bases. This CDR3 has 16 residues. CDR3 region: CSVRELTGRPPYEQYF. As DNA, the CDR3 is TGCAGCGTGCGAGAATTGACAGGGCGGCCCCCCTACGAGCAGTACTTC.

The chain uses TRBV5-4 and TRBJ2-1; D remains ambiguous. Trimming stripped 1 base from V and 2 bases from J, with 10 bases between. The length of the CDR3 is 15 residues. Germline values: CDR1 SGHNT, CDR2 YYREEE (reference sequence). The CDR3 nucleotides read TGTGCCAGCAGCTTGACGGACGGAACCTACAATGAGCAGTTCTTC. Encoded protein: CASSLTDGTYNEQFF.

The sample holds a few counts of this clone. The gene calls are TRBV29-1 and TRBJ2-7; D remains ambiguous. Between the trimmed V and J ends, which lost 6 bases and 0 bases, there was a span of 15 bases. The CDR3 sequence is 14 residues long. Germline V gives CDR1 SQVTM, CDR2 ANQGSEA. The CDR3 bases are TGCAGCGTCGCATCCCCGCGCGACTCCTACGAGCAGTACTTC. As protein: CSVASPRDSYEQYF.

The gene calls are TRBV4-2 and TRBJ1-5; D is undetermined. Germline lookup yields CDR1 LGHNA and CDR2 YNFKEQ. The V and J ends lost 0 bases and 7 bases respectively, with 10 bases between them. The CDR3 is made up of 14 amino acids. CDR3 in amino acids: CASSQERVGQPQHF. The CDR3 nucleotides read TGTGCCAGCAGCCAAGAGAGGGTTGGGCAGCCCCAGCATTTT.

The chain carries TRBV7-8 and TRBJ2-7; 7 positions match TRBD1. Germline trimming cut 2 bases from V and 4 bases from J; bases unmatched to any gene: 8. The CDR3 has 15 residues. Germline-derived CDR1 and CDR2 are SGHVS and FQNEAQ. In nucleotides, the CDR3 is TGTGCCAGCAGCTTATGGATAGGGGGCTCTTACGAGCAGTACTTC. It is translated as CASSLWIGGSYEQYF.

The chain joins TRBV2 to TRBJ1-2; tentative D call: TRBD1 (6 bases). With 3 bases removed from V and 5 bases from J, the gap between germline ends came to 16 bases. The CDR3 has 15 residues. The germline V gene encodes CDR1 SNHLY and CDR2 FYNNEI. CDR3 protein: CASSEVLDSFYGYTF. The CDR3 region has the DNA TGTGCCAGCAGTGAGGTCCTGGACAGTTTTTATGGCTACACCTTC.

The gene calls are TRBV19 and TRBJ2-1, with 9 bases that match TRBD2. The CDR3 contains 16 residues. The V segment lost 3 bases and the J segment 0 bases; nucleotides outside the gene matches: 3. Germline assignment: CDR1 LNHDA and CDR2 SQIVND (reference sequence). The CDR3 spells CASSILAGSSYNEQFF. In DNA form, the CDR3 reads TGTGCCAGTAGTATCCTAGCGGGGAGCTCCTACAATGAGCAGTTCTTC. Full variable domain (missing parts from reference TRBV19 and TRBJ2-1): DGGITQSPKYLFRKEGQNVTLSCEQNLNHDAMYWYRQDPGQGLRLIYYSQIVNDFQKGDIAEGYSVSREKKESFPLTVTSAQKNPTAFYLCASSILAGSSYNEQFFGPGTRLTVL.

The chain employs TRBV14 and TRBJ2-5, with no clear D. Germline values: CDR1 SGHDN, CDR2 FVKESK. The CDR3 consists of 14 residues. V dropped 0 bases and J dropped 0 bases, with 5 bases sitting between them. Here the CDR3 DNA reads TGTGCCAGCAGCCAAGAGGTGAACCAAGAGACCCAGTACTTC. Its translation: CASSQEVNQETQYF.